Below are 30 T cell receptor beta chains sequenced from a single sample in a study of yellow fever vaccine responses in identical twins. MiXCR, applied by TCRdb to the RT-PCR reads, yields one record per CDR3 protein. The sample has about 1,900 distinct CDR3 sequences; about four fifths are singletons. The sample in question was T cells from blood (PBMCs), unsorted or a sorted subset (not recorded which), obtained before or after yellow fever vaccination (not recorded which). The receptor set was obtained from a woman aged 18 to 35 who received the yellow fever vaccine.

The chain combines TRBV2 with TRBJ1-1; D possibly corresponds to TRBD1 (6 bases). Per the germline V gene, CDR1 is SNHLY and CDR2 is FYNNEI. V was trimmed by 5 bases and J by 5 bases, leaving 12 bases between them. The CDR3 is 13 residues long. This CDR3 reads CASSPRGGTEAFF. The CDR3 DNA reads TGTGCCAGCAGTCCCAGGGGAGGTACTGAAGCTTTCTTT.

V gene TRBV5-4 combines with J gene TRBJ1-6; the D is unclear. CDR1 and CDR2 (germline): SGHNT, YYREEE (reference sequence). CDR3 size: 15 residues. The ends were cut back, 0 bases at V and 9 bases at J, with 13 bases in the middle. In DNA, the CDR3 is TGTGCCAGCAGCTTGGAGGGCCGCCTGGGTTCACCCCTCCACTTT. Translating it yields CASSLEGRLGSPLHF.

This sequence joins TRBV27 and TRBJ2-1; no definite D call. Trimming took off 4 bases at V and 9 bases at J, with 13 bases between the two ends. Germline lookup yields CDR1 MNHEY and CDR2 SMNVEV (reference sequence). The CDR3 has 13 amino acids. The CDR3 here is CASSSPGWVEQFF. CDR3 DNA: TGTGCCAGCAGTTCACCTGGGTGGGTTGAGCAGTTCTTC.

The chain combines TRBV19 with TRBJ2-7, with a possible D match to TRBD1 (5 bases). In germline, CDR1 is LNHDA, CDR2 SQIVND (reference sequence). The CDR3 sequence is 14 residues long. Between the trimmed V and J ends, which lost 4 bases and 2 bases, there was a span of 12 bases. CDR3: CASSRAPGTYEQYF. The CDR3 DNA follows: TGTGCCAGTAGTAGGGCACCAGGGACCTACGAGCAGTACTTC.

The rearrangement joins TRBV10-3 to TRBJ1-3; TRBD1 agrees at 11 bases. The germline V gene has CDR1 ENHRY and CDR2 SYGVKD. The CDR3 runs 14 residues. V gave up 11 bases and J gave up 0 bases; unmatched junction bases: 3. The CDR3 DNA is TGTGCCGGGGGGACAGGGGGCTCTGGAAACACCATATATTTT. The encoded protein is CAGGTGGSGNTIYF.

The V gene is TRBV29-1, the J gene TRBJ1-4, with 8 bases that match TRBD1. The CDR3 consists of 13 residues. After removal of 6 bases from V and 3 bases from J, the junction contained 3 bases not matched to a gene. Germline assignment: CDR1 SQVTM and CDR2 ANQGSEA. CDR3 nucleotides: TGCAGCGTGACAGGGGTAGCTAATGAAAAACTGTTTTTT. Encoded protein: CSVTGVANEKLFF.

The chain has TRBV28 and TRBJ2-3; D is possibly TRBD2 (5 bases). CDR3 length equals 13 residues. V was cut by 6 bases and J by 4 bases, with 11 bases left in between. Germline CDR1 MDHEN, CDR2 SYDVKM. In nucleotides, the CDR3 is TGTGCCAGCAGCTCGGGAAGTTCAGATACGCAGTATTTT. As protein: CASSSGSSDTQYF.

This clonotype was observed a handful of times. The chain combines TRBV7-9 with TRBJ2-1; the D is unclear. The germline gives CDR1 SEHNR, CDR2 FQNEAQ (reference sequence). The CDR3 totals 13 residues. Trimming took 8 bases from V and 6 from J, leaving 14 bases between them. The CDR3 nucleotides are TGTGCCAGCCAAGAAAGAACCGGCAATGAGCAGTTCTTC. Amino acids: CASQERTGNEQFF.

This chain's CDR3 is CASSLTGGGNQPQHF. In DNA, the CDR3 is TGTGCCAGCAGTTTGACAGGCGGTGGCAATCAGCCCCAGCATTTT. This chain links TRBV12-3 or TRBV12-4 with TRBJ1-5; perhaps TRBD1 as D (6 bases). The germline V and J ends were trimmed by 3 bases and 2 bases, with 11 bases remaining between them. The CDR3 loop spans 15 amino acids.

This chain joins TRBV2 and TRBJ2-5; D possibly corresponds to TRBD2 (5 bases). Germline values: CDR1 SNHLY, CDR2 FYNNEI. The CDR3 is 14 residues long. The V end lost 2 bases, the J end lost 2 bases, and 9 bases lay between the germline ends. As DNA, the CDR3 is TGTGCCAGCAGTGAACTAGCTATACAAGAGACCCAGTACTTC. Translation gives CASSELAIQETQYF.

This clonotype appeared once. V is TRBV18 and J is TRBJ2-1; 10 positions match TRBD2. The CDR3 spans 20 residues. The V segment lost 0 bases and the J segment 1 base; nucleotides outside the gene matches: 12. CDR1 and CDR2 from the germline V gene are KGHSH and LQKENI. CDR3 sequence reads: CASSPPSRTSGSGSYNEQFF. The DNA of the CDR3 is TGTGCCAGCTCACCACCTTCTAGGACTAGCGGTTCCGGGTCCTACAATGAGCAGTTCTTC.

CDR3 in DNA: TGTGCCACCCGCCAGTGGGACACTGAAGCTTTCTTT. It specifies CATRQWDTEAFF. V and J are TRBV7-9 and TRBJ1-1, with unresolved D. The CDR3 is made up of 12 amino acids. Germline V gene lookup returns CDR1 SEHNR and CDR2 FQNEAQ (reference sequence). V dropped 10 bases and J dropped 3 bases, with 12 bases sitting between them.

The rearrangement links TRBV9 to TRBJ2-7; D perhaps matches TRBD1 (5 bases). The germline CDR1 and CDR2 sequences are SGDLS and YYNGEE. This CDR3 spans 14 amino acids. V was pared by 4 bases and J by 3 bases, with 14 bases between. The DNA of the CDR3 is TGTGCCAGCAGCCCCACCGCAGGGAACTACGAGCAGTACTTC. This gives the protein CASSPTAGNYEQYF.

This chain uses TRBV6-4 with TRBJ2-1, with 12 bases lining up with TRBD2. The CDR3 sequence is 15 residues long. Germline assignment: CDR1 MRHNA and CDR2 SNTAGT. Unmatched junction bases numbered 2, after V lost 2 bases and J lost 6 bases. DNA for the CDR3: TGTGCCAGCAGTGACAGACTAGCGGGAGCCAATGAGCAGTTCTTC. Its protein product is CASSDRLAGANEQFF.

This chain uses TRBV28 with TRBJ2-3; D remains ambiguous. Germline lookup yields CDR1 MDHEN and CDR2 SYDVKM. Trimming left V 5 bases short and J 3 bases short, with 9 bases between. This CDR3 has 13 residues. CDR3 sequence reads: CASSVSRTDTQYF. The CDR3, as DNA: TGTGCCAGCAGTGTCTCGAGGACAGATACGCAGTATTTT. The complete variable domain, with remaining parts taken from reference TRBV28 and TRBJ2-3, reads DVKVTQSSRYLVKRTGEKVFLECVQDMDHENMFWYRQDPGLGLRLIYFSYDVKMKEKGDIPEGYSVSREKKERFSLILESASTNQTSMYLCASSVSRTDTQYFGPGTRLTVL.

The V call is TRBV11-2, the J call TRBJ2-7; no firm D call. The CDR3 spans 15 residues. V was shortened by 6 bases and J by 0 bases, with 15 bases between the two germline ends. In germline, CDR1 is SGHAT, CDR2 FQNNGV. CDR3: CASRTFLGNSYEQYV. The CDR3 nucleotides are TGTGCCAGCAGGACCTTTCTGGGCAACTCCTACGAGCAGTACGTC.

This clonotype was observed a handful of times. The V gene is TRBV20-1, the J gene TRBJ2-2; 7 nucleotides align to TRBD2. The CDR3 has 17 residues. Germline V CDR1 and CDR2: DFQATT, SNEGSKA (reference sequence). Trimming removed 0 bases from V and 5 bases from J; junction bases left unmatched: 12. The chain's CDR3 is CSARDQRGGRVTGELFF. CDR3 nucleotides: TGCAGTGCTAGAGATCAACGTGGCGGGAGAGTGACCGGGGAGCTGTTTTTT.

This chain connects TRBV4-1 to TRBJ1-1; D remains unclear. Trimming cost V 0 bases and J 0 bases, with 8 bases left between them. This CDR3 region has 15 residues. Per germline, CDR1 MGHRA and CDR2 YSYEKL. CDR3 bases: TGCGCCAGCAGCCAAGAGCCACTGATGAACACTGAAGCTTTCTTT. This sequence encodes CASSQEPLMNTEAFF.

This chain joins TRBV11-3 and TRBJ1-1; D remains unclear. CDR1 SGHNT and CDR2 YENEEA come from the germline V gene. V was clipped by 1 base and J by 1 base, with 4 bases between them. The CDR3 covers 13 residues. Here the CDR3 reads CASSLVENTEAFF. CDR3 coding DNA: TGTGCCAGCAGCTTAGTGGAGAACACTGAAGCTTTCTTT.

CDR3 sequence reads: CASSYVQQPLYGYTF. CDR3 nucleotide sequence: TGTGCCAGCAGTTACGTTCAGCAGCCCCTCTATGGCTACACCTTC. The V gene is TRBV6-5, the J gene TRBJ1-2; D is uncertain. CDR3 size: 15 residues. CDR1 and CDR2 from the germline V gene are MNHEY and SVGAGI. The V end lost 2 bases, the J end lost 4 bases, and 14 bases lay between the germline ends.

V gene TRBV15 combines with J gene TRBJ1-5; D is uncertain. This CDR3 region has 15 residues. The germline V gene has CDR1 LNHNV and CDR2 YYDKDF (reference sequence). Trimming stripped 3 bases from V and 0 bases from J, with 9 bases between. CDR3 sequence: CATSSRRYSNQPQHF. In DNA form, the CDR3 reads TGTGCCACCAGCAGCAGACGGTATAGCAATCAGCCCCAGCATTTT.

The CDR3 sequence is CASSEDREHSSHEQYF. DNA of the CDR3: TGTGCCAGCAGTGAGGACAGGGAGCACTCCAGTCACGAGCAGTACTTC. The V gene is TRBV2, the J gene TRBJ2-7, with 8 nucleotides matching TRBD1. The V gene's germline CDR1 is SNHLY and CDR2 FYNNEI. This CDR3 is 16 amino acids long. V lost 3 bases, J lost 5 bases, and 12 bases stayed unmatched. The full variable domain, in which reference TRBV2 and TRBJ2-7 provide the parts outside the CDR3, is EPEVTQTPSHQVTQMGQEVILRCVPISNHLYFYWYRQILGQKVEFLVSFYNNEISEKSEIFDDQFSVERPDGSNFTLKIRSTKLEDSAMYFCASSEDREHSSHEQYFGPGTRLTVT.

V is TRBV12-3 or TRBV12-4 and J is TRBJ1-2; maybe TRBD1 (5 bases). This CDR3 region has 14 residues. V was trimmed by 4 bases and J by 1 base, leaving 10 bases between them. CDR3 in amino acids: CASSSDTINYGYTF. As DNA, the CDR3 is TGTGCCAGCAGTTCGGACACGATTAACTATGGCTACACCTTC.

This clonotype was seen a single time. The rearrangement joins TRBV5-5 to TRBJ2-3; weak D call: TRBD1 (6 bases). Trimming removed 3 bases from V and 2 bases from J, with 10 bases in between. Germline V gene lookup returns CDR1 SGHKS and CDR2 YYEKEE (reference sequence). The CDR3 extends over 14 amino acids. The CDR3 region is CASSSRTDTDTQYF. CDR3 DNA sequence: TGTGCCAGCAGCTCTAGGACAGACACAGATACGCAGTATTTT.

V is TRBV12-3 or TRBV12-4 and J is TRBJ1-2; tentatively, D is TRBD1 (5 bases). Deletions cut 7 bases from V and 4 bases from J, with 16 bases between. The CDR3 sequence is 14 residues long. This CDR3 reads CASTSQGGGYGYTF. CDR3 nucleotide sequence: TGTGCCAGCACCAGCCAGGGTGGAGGCTATGGCTACACCTTC.

The chain employs TRBV7-6 and TRBJ1-5, with D possibly matching TRBD1 (6 bases). This CDR3 region has 13 residues. CDR1 is SGHVS, CDR2 FNYEAQ, per germline. Between the trimmed V and J ends, which lost 3 bases and 5 bases, there was a span of 8 bases. The CDR3 loop reads CASSLGADQPQHF. CDR3 in DNA: TGTGCCAGCAGCTTGGGGGCCGATCAGCCCCAGCATTTT.

The chain couples TRBV20-1 to TRBJ2-1, with no clear D. Germline values: CDR1 DFQATT, CDR2 SNEGSKA (reference sequence). V lost 5 bases and J 3 bases, leaving 8 bases between the germline ends. The CDR3 contains 12 residues. The DNA for the CDR3 is TGCAGTGCTGTGAATAGCTACAATGAGCAGTTCTTC. It codes for CSAVNSYNEQFF.

The rearrangement uses TRBV7-9 and TRBJ1-1; no clear D. V was cut by 0 bases and J by 7 bases, with 6 bases left in between. This CDR3 contains 12 residues. Germline CDR1 SEHNR, CDR2 FQNEAQ (reference sequence). CDR3 protein: CASSLAGSEAFF. The CDR3 DNA follows: TGTGCCAGCAGCTTAGCGGGCAGTGAAGCTTTCTTT.

The chain couples TRBV11-1 to TRBJ1-1; D remains unclear. The germline gives CDR1 SGHAT, CDR2 FQDESV (reference sequence). This CDR3 has 11 amino acids. V was clipped by 5 bases and J by 5 bases, with 6 bases between them. In DNA form, the CDR3 reads TGTGCCAGCAGCCCCGATACTGAAGCTTTCTTT. It specifies CASSPDTEAFF.

The chain carries TRBV7-6 and TRBJ2-1, with 7 nucleotides matching TRBD2. This CDR3 has 16 amino acids. Germline CDR1 is SGHVS and CDR2 is FNYEAQ. V dropped 5 bases and J dropped 1; count of bases not matched to a gene: 8. CDR3 sequence (DNA): TGTGCCAGCAGCCCGGTGGGAGGGCCTTCCTACAATGAGCAGTTCTTC. Amino acid sequence: CASSPVGGPSYNEQFF.